The entry below describes one T cell receptor (beta chain). Antigen specificity is unknown. The CDR3 spans 17 residues. With 3 bases clipped from V and 0 bases from J, the junction kept 11 bases outside the gene matches. Germline CDR1 SGHNT, CDR2 YYREEE (reference sequence). The entry originates in a study of T cell responses to AZD1222 COVID-19 vaccine. General study results and limits: None of the repertoires were sampled until the peak T cell response had passed. Targeting of unmutated variant regions was reportedly seen in nearly half of spike-specific TCRs. Donor demographics were predominantly white British with a female majority; clonal diversity may be underestimated.

The repertoire was sequenced with immunoSEQ multiplex PCR; TCRdb's copy has only in-frame clones and lacks some. The sample lists roughly 110,000 clones; around 92% were seen once. The TCR was taken from an adult who received the AZD1222 COVID-19 vaccine. The V and J genes are TRBV5-4 and TRBJ1-2; 7 bases align to TRBD1. The source material was peripheral blood, sampled 28 days after the second AZD1222 dose. CDR3: CASSWQTGTVTNYGYTF. The CDR3 DNA follows: TGTGCCAGCAGCTGGCAGACTGGGACAGTCACTAACTATGGCTACACCTTC.